The rows below give T cell receptor beta chains drawn from one sample of a study of blood T cell repertoires in COVID-19. Produced via immunoSEQ multiplex PCR; TCRdb's table is partial and in-frame only. Among about 240,000 clones listed, approximately 78% were seen once. The sample comprised peripheral blood. Receptors originate from a woman older than 75 with COVID-19, enrolled during active disease. The CDR3 runs from the conserved cysteine through the conserved F or W. The D gene is left open where the match is weak. Only some rows state a clone size, as once, few, many or a class for expanded clones.

d_call j_call v_call cdr3_length clone_size cdr3_aa cdr3_nt
- TRBJ1-1 TRBV4-1 15 - CASSQDSNGGREAFF TGCGCCAGCAGCCAAGATTCGAACGGCGGGAGAGAAGCTTTCTTT
TRBD1 TRBJ2-1 TRBV5-1 15 - CASSSGQGSYNEQFF TGCGCCAGCAGCTCGGGACAGGGGTCCTACAATGAGCAGTTCTTC
- TRBJ1-3 TRBV12-3/TRBV12-4 13 once CASSLKSRNTIYF TGTGCCAGCAGTTTAAAGTCCCGGAACACCATATATTTT
- TRBJ2-7 TRBV5-5 16 - CASSLLSAGFSYEQYF TGTGCCAGCAGCTTGCTGTCCGCGGGTTTCTCCTACGAGCAGTACTTC
TRBD2 TRBJ2-1 TRBV29-1 15 - CSLYGLAGVQYEQFF TGCAGCCTATACGGGCTAGCGGGAGTACAATATGAGCAGTTCTTC
- TRBJ1-3 TRBV5-1 16 few CASSLPGSGSGNTIYF TGCGCCAGCAGCTTGCCGGGGTCAGGCTCTGGAAACACCATATATTTT
- TRBJ1-3 TRBV28 17 - CASSHPSGATSGNTIYF TGTGCCAGCAGTCACCCCAGTGGGGCCACCTCTGGAAACACCATATATTTT
TRBD1 TRBJ1-2 TRBV13 14 few CASSTGYRGYGYTF TGTGCCAGCAGCACAGGTTACAGGGGATATGGCTACACCTTC
- TRBJ2-7 TRBV10-3 13 - CAISEIGGGKQYF TGTGCCATCAGTGAGATAGGAGGGGGCAAGCAGTACTTC
- TRBJ1-2 TRBV9 18 - CASSGSPGRDPVKEGYTF TGTGCCAGCAGCGGTAGCCCGGGGAGGGACCCCGTAAAGGAGGGCTACACCTTC
- TRBJ1-3 TRBV18 15 - CASSITGLSGNTIYF TGTGCCAGCTCAATCACAGGTCTCTCTGGAAACACCATATATTTT
- TRBJ1-2 TRBV5-4 13 - CASSHTGGHGYTF TGTGCCAGCAGCCATACGGGGGGACATGGCTACACCTTC
TRBD2 TRBJ2-3 TRBV19 14 - CASRRERGTDTQYF TGTGCCAGTAGGCGGGAGCGGGGCACAGATACGCAGTATTTT
TRBD1 TRBJ1-1 TRBV18 17 - CASSPGSSGGLNTEAFF TGTGCCAGCTCACCGGGAAGCTCAGGGGGCTTGAACACTGAAGCTTTCTTT
- TRBJ1-1 TRBV30 15 - CAWSVGRRLNTEAFF TGTGCCTGGAGTGTAGGTCGCAGGCTGAACACTGAAGCTTTCTTT
TRBD2 TRBJ2-5 TRBV4-3 17 - CASSQDRASGRDETQYF TGCGCCAGCAGCCAAGATAGGGCCAGCGGGAGAGACGAGACCCAGTACTTC
- TRBJ1-2 TRBV30 15 - CAWTIPFHFNYGYTF TGTGCCTGGACCATACCCTTTCACTTTAACTATGGCTACACCTTC
- TRBJ1-5 TRBV6-5 15 - CASGANTYSNQPQHF TGTGCCAGCGGGGCGAACACTTATAGCAATCAGCCCCAGCATTTT
TRBD1 TRBJ1-2 TRBV3-1/TRBV3-2 14 - CASSPRGQDYGYTF TGTGCCAGCAGCCCCAGGGGGCAGGACTATGGCTACACCTTC
- TRBJ1-1 TRBV11-2 13 - CASSLGRNTEAFF TGTGCCAGCAGCTTAGGCAGAAACACTGAAGCTTTCTTT
- TRBJ1-2 TRBV10-1 10 - CAVREGGYTF TGCGCCGTCCGGGAGGGTGGCTACACCTTC
- TRBJ1-3 TRBV4-2 14 - CASSRRDTGNTIYF TGTGCCAGCAGCCGCAGGGACACAGGAAACACCATATATTTT
TRBD1 TRBJ1-3 TRBV30 14 - CAWSVLDRANTIYF TGTGCCTGGAGTGTCTTGGACAGGGCGAACACCATATATTTT
- TRBJ1-1 TRBV30 13 - CAWSVLVTAEAFF TGTGCCTGGAGTGTTTTGGTGACAGCAGAAGCTTTCTTT
- TRBJ2-7 TRBV27 16 - CASSSEGGFSSYEQYF TGTGCCAGCAGTTCGGAGGGCGGATTCTCTTCCTACGAGCAGTACTTC
TRBD1 TRBJ2-2 TRBV6-2/TRBV6-3 16 - CASSPIQGKGIGELFF TGTGCCAGCAGCCCGATACAGGGGAAAGGAATCGGGGAGCTGTTTTTT
- TRBJ2-2 TRBV30 14 - CAWSDPNYTGELFF TGTGCCTGGAGTGACCCGAACTACACCGGGGAGCTGTTTTTT
TRBD1 TRBJ2-2 TRBV7-6 16 once CASSLEGQASTGELFF TGTGCCAGCAGCTTAGAGGGACAGGCATCCACCGGGGAGCTGTTTTTT
TRBD2 TRBJ2-2 TRBV5-8 15 - CASSLRGDVTGELFF TGTGCCAGCAGCTTGCGGGGGGATGTCACCGGGGAGCTGTTTTTT
TRBD1 TRBJ1-1 TRBV2 15 - CASRGTGTVGTEAFF TGTGCCAGCAGAGGGACAGGAACCGTAGGCACTGAAGCTTTCTTT
- TRBJ2-3 TRBV30 13 - CAWSVRSSDTQYF TGTGCCTGGAGTGTACGCAGTTCAGATACGCAGTATTTT
- TRBJ1-5 TRBV19 16 - CASSMGGGRYNQPQHF TGTGCCAGTAGTATGGGGGGGGGCCGGTACAATCAGCCCCAGCATTTT
TRBD2 TRBJ2-1 TRBV7-9 15 - CASSFSGLAGNEQFF TGTGCCAGCAGCTTCTCGGGACTAGCGGGAAATGAGCAGTTCTTC
TRBD1 TRBJ2-3 TRBV5-1 15 once CASSLGQGSVDTQYF TGCGCCAGCAGCTTGGGACAGGGGTCGGTAGATACGCAGTATTTT
- TRBJ1-6 TRBV27 13 - CASSPTGGAPLHF TGTGCCAGCAGCCCCACCGGTGGAGCACCCCTCCACTTT
- TRBJ1-5 TRBV7-8 15 - CASSLFGQVNQPQHF TGTGCCAGCAGCCTTTTTGGACAAGTCAATCAGCCCCAGCATTTT
- TRBJ1-1 TRBV20-1 13 once CSASVSMNTEAFF TGCAGTGCTAGTGTATCTATGAACACTGAAGCTTTCTTT